The 18 T cell receptor beta chains given below trace back to one sample, sequenced in a study of blood T cells in healthy people across ages. Together with a sample-barcoded 5' primer, a J-beta primer mix was included in a second PCR lasting roughly 6 to 12 cycles. Each CDR3 protein is one row after TCRdb ran MiXCR on the 5' RACE reads. Found here are 1.5 million to 2 million distinct CDR3 sequences, around 35% of them singletons; the top ten hold about 11%. Sample: blood. These receptors were obtained from a woman aged 30 to 39 in good health.

The gene calls are TRBV18 and TRBJ2-7; tentatively, D is TRBD1 or TRBD2 (5 bases each). The ends were cut back, 3 bases at V and 7 bases at J, with 25 bases in the middle. CDR1 KGHSH and CDR2 LQKENI come from the germline V gene. The CDR3 covers 17 residues. As DNA, the CDR3 is TGTGCCAGCTCACCCCGTGGGGGAAGGGACCGGTACGATGAGCAGTACTTC. Translated: CASSPRGGRDRYDEQYF.

As to this clonotype: Being one base from a much bigger clone, this may be a read error. In nucleotides, the CDR3 is TGCGCCATCGGGACGGCTAATTCACTCCTCCACTTT. This sequence encodes CAIGTANSLLHF. This chain joins TRBV4-1 and TRBJ1-6; maybe TRBD1 (5 bases). In germline, CDR1 is MGHRA, CDR2 YSYEKL. The CDR3 is made up of 12 amino acids.

The table lists this clonotype with a few counts. This chain joins TRBV4-1 and TRBJ2-1; no clear D. Germline V gene data show CDR1 as MGHRA and CDR2 as YSYEKL. The CDR3 extends over 17 amino acids. Trimming stripped 0 bases from V and 0 bases from J, with 12 bases between. This chain's CDR3 is CASSQDRSGSSYNEQFF. CDR3 DNA sequence: TGCGCCAGCAGCCAAGATCGGTCGGGCAGCTCCTACAATGAGCAGTTCTTC.

The J gene is TRBJ2-6, the V gene TRBV5-1, with a possible D match to TRBD2 (5 bases). V shed 5 bases and J shed 2 bases, with 8 bases lying between them. The CDR3 totals 14 residues. Per the germline V gene, CDR1 is SGHRS and CDR2 is YFSETQ. The CDR3 reads CASSWTAGANVLTF. The CDR3 coding sequence is TGCGCCAGCAGTTGGACTGCTGGGGCCAACGTCCTGACTTTC.

The V call is TRBV27, the J call TRBJ2-7; D gene uncertain. The germline V and J ends were trimmed by 2 bases and 6 bases, with 11 bases remaining between them. Germline V CDR1 and CDR2: MNHEY, SMNVEV (reference sequence). CDR3 length: 13 residues. In nucleotides, the CDR3 is TGTGCCAGCAGTTTAGGACGCCGGTTCGAGCAGTACTTC. This encodes CASSLGRRFEQYF.

The chain employs TRBV12-3 or TRBV12-4 and TRBJ1-1; D call uncertain. The ends were cut back, 1 base at V and 13 bases at J, with 13 bases in the middle. The CDR3 is 12 residues long. DNA for the CDR3: TGTGCCAGCAGTTTAGTGGTGGGAAGGGATTTCTTT. This translates into CASSLVVGRDFF.

This clonotype was seen a few times. The rearrangement uses TRBV29-1 and TRBJ1-2; TRBD1 matches 10 bases. V dropped 1 base and J dropped 7; count of bases not matched to a gene: 6. Germline V gene data show CDR1 as SQVTM and CDR2 as ANQGSEA. CDR3 length: 14 residues. This CDR3 is CSVEGQGASGGYTF. The CDR3 coding sequence is TGCAGCGTTGAAGGACAGGGGGCGAGTGGTGGCTACACCTTC.

This chain uses TRBV27 with TRBJ2-2; D not certain. The ends were cut back, 7 bases at V and 0 bases at J, with 9 bases in the middle. Germline CDR1 reads MNHEY; CDR2 reads SMNVEV (reference sequence). The CDR3 contains 14 residues. CDR3 sequence reads: CASKTDSNTGELFF. The CDR3 nucleotides read TGTGCCAGCAAAACAGATTCGAACACCGGGGAGCTGTTTTTT.

The CDR3 loop reads CASTGGAGTNYEQYF. CDR3 bases: TGTGCCAGCACCGGAGGGGCAGGGACAAACTACGAGCAGTACTTC. V gene TRBV3-1 combines with J gene TRBJ2-7; the D gene could be TRBD1 or TRBD2 (6 bases each). The CDR3 has 15 residues. Trimming cost V 7 bases and J 3 bases, with 19 bases left between them. The V gene's germline CDR1 is LGHDT and CDR2 YNNKEL (reference sequence).

The V gene is TRBV7-8, the J gene TRBJ2-4; TRBD1 is a possible D gene (5 bases). Near its end, the DNA agrees better with TRBJ2-7, so the J call may be wrong. Per the germline V gene, CDR1 is SGHVS and CDR2 is FQNEAQ. The CDR3 has 13 residues. This CDR3 is CASSLKGIHEQYF. Written as DNA, the CDR3 is TGTGCCAGCAGCTTAAAGGGGATCCACGAGCAGTACTTC.

This chain connects TRBV3-1 to TRBJ2-3; D might be TRBD2 (5 bases). The CDR3 runs to 17 residues. Deletions cut 4 bases from V and 4 bases from J, with 21 bases between. Germline CDR1 LGHDT, CDR2 YNNKEL (reference sequence). CDR3 amino acids: CASSPRRRLSGADTQYF. The DNA of the CDR3 is TGTGCCAGCAGCCCTAGGAGGCGGCTAAGTGGGGCAGATACGCAGTATTTT.

To note about this clonotype: A much bigger clone sits one base away, suggesting this may be a read error. V gene TRBV29-1 combines with J gene TRBJ2-7; TRBD1 aligns across 8 bases. The end of the DNA aligns better with TRBJ2-5, so the J call may be wrong. This CDR3 is 12 amino acids long. Germline V CDR1 and CDR2: SQVTM, ANQGSEA. The CDR3 DNA follows: TGCAGCGGTAAGACAGGGGTAGAGACCCAGTACTTC. Translated: CSGKTGVETQYF.

This clonotype was recorded a few times. This chain links TRBV6-2 or TRBV6-3 with TRBJ2-7; 7 bases are shared with TRBD1. V lost 0 bases and J lost 3; bases outside the gene matches: 8. Germline loops: CDR1 MNHEY, CDR2 SVGEGT. This CDR3 region has 16 residues. CDR3 coding DNA: TGTGCCAGCAGTTACTCCCCCGGACAGGTGTACTACGAGCAGTACTTC. As protein: CASSYSPGQVYYEQYF.

J is TRBJ2-1 and V is TRBV20-1; tentative D call: TRBD1 (6 bases). The V and J ends lost 0 bases and 3 bases respectively, with 15 bases between them. CDR3 length: 16 residues. CDR1 is DFQATT, CDR2 SNEGSKA, per germline (reference sequence). CDR3 in amino acids: CSARDRGRGGYNEQFF. Here the CDR3 DNA reads TGCAGTGCTAGAGATCGGGGCAGGGGCGGCTACAATGAGCAGTTCTTC.

The chain is built from TRBV5-1 and TRBJ2-7, with 15 positions matching TRBD2. The germline gives CDR1 SGHRS, CDR2 YFSETQ. This CDR3 spans 14 amino acids. The junction had 5 bases not matched to a gene; V was cut back by 7 bases and J by 6 bases. The CDR3 spells CASGLAGGPAEQYF. In DNA form, the CDR3 reads TGCGCCAGCGGACTAGCGGGAGGGCCGGCCGAGCAGTACTTC.

The chain employs TRBV6-4 and TRBJ2-3; D is possibly TRBD2 (6 bases). The length of the CDR3 is 14 residues. V lost 2 bases, J lost 6 bases, and 12 bases lay in between. Germline V CDR1 and CDR2: MRHNA, SNTAGT. Written as DNA, the CDR3 is TGTGCCAGCAGTGACCCGGGGAGGCCGGATACGCAGTATTTT. The encoded protein is CASSDPGRPDTQYF.

The genes are TRBV14 and TRBJ2-1, with D possibly matching TRBD1 (6 bases). V was pared by 3 bases and J by 5 bases, with 11 bases between. CDR1 is SGHDN and CDR2 is FVKESK in the germline V gene. The CDR3 has 14 residues. The CDR3 is CASSHQGLHNEQFF. DNA of the CDR3: TGTGCCAGCAGCCACCAGGGGCTCCACAATGAGCAGTTCTTC. Complete variable domain (other parts from reference TRBV14 and TRBJ2-1): EAGVTQFPSHSVIEKGQTVTLRCDPISGHDNLYWYRRVMGKEIKFLLHFVKESKQDESGMPNNRFLAERTGGTYSTLKVQPAELEDSGVYFCASSHQGLHNEQFFGPGTRLTVL.

This clonotype was found many times. V is TRBV27 and J is TRBJ2-3; TRBD1 agrees at 8 bases. Germline values: CDR1 MNHEY, CDR2 SMNVEV (reference sequence). The V and J ends lost 5 bases and 2 bases, in that order; junction bases with no gene match: 6. The CDR3 is 15 amino acids. For the CDR3, the DNA is TGTGCCAGCAGTCCCTGGGACAGGCTCACAGATACGCAGTATTTT. The encoded protein is CASSPWDRLTDTQYF.